A single T cell receptor (beta chain) is shown here with its context. V was pared by 6 bases and J by 7 bases, with 3 bases of the junction left unmatched. The length of the CDR3 is 13 residues. The germline CDR1 and CDR2 sequences are MNHNS and SASEGT. This entry comes from a study of shared clonotypes between healthy human individuals. Some clones are missing from TCRdb's copy, which holds only in-frame ones; the method was immunoSEQ multiplex PCR. Found here are millions of clones, roughly 95% of them singletons; the top ten hold 0.1% to 0.15%. Sample: naive CD4+ T cells sorted from blood. This sample's subset: CD45RA+ positively selected. This TCR came from a man younger than 35 in good health. The chain recombines TRBV6-1 with TRBJ2-4, with 10 bases matching TRBD1. The CDR3 DNA reads as TGTGCCAGCAGCCTGGGACAGGGGAACATTCAGTACTTC. Translation gives CASSLGQGNIQYF.